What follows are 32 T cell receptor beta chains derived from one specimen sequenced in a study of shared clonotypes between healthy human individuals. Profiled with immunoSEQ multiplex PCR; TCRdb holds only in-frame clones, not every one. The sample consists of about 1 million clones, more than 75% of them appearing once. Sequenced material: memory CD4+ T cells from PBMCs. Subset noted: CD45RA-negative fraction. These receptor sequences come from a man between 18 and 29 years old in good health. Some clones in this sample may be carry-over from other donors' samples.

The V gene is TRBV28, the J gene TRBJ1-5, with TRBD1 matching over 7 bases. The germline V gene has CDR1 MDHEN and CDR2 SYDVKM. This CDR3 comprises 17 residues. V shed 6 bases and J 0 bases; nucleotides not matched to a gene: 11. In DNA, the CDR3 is TGTGCCAGCAGCCGTGCCCCGGGACAGCCTAGCAATCAGCCCCAGCATTTT. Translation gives CASSRAPGQPSNQPQHF.

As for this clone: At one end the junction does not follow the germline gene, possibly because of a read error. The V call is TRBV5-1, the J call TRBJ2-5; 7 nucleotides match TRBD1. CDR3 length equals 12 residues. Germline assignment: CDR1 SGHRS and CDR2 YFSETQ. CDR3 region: CASSTEGGGDHF. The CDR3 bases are TGCGCCAGCAGCACCGAAGGGGGCGGAGACCACTTC. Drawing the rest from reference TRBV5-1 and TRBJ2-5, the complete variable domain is KAGVTQTPRYLIKTRGQQVTLSCSPISGHRSVSWYQQTPGQGLQFLFEYFSETQRNKGNFPGRFSGRQFSNSRSEMNVSTLELGDSALYLCASSTEGGGDHFGPGTRLLVL.

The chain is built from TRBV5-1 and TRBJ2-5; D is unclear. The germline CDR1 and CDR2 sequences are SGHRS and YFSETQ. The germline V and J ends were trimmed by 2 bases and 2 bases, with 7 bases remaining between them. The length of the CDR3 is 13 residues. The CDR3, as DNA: TGCGCCAGCAGCTTTTACAATCAAGAGACCCAGTACTTC. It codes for CASSFYNQETQYF.

The CDR3 protein is CAISEASGNTGELFF. The CDR3 DNA reads TGTGCCATCAGTGAGGCTAGCGGGAACACCGGGGAGCTGTTTTTT. The chain carries TRBV10-3 and TRBJ2-2; 7 nucleotides line up with TRBD2. Germline V gene lookup returns CDR1 ENHRY and CDR2 SYGVKD. The V and J ends lost 2 bases and 1 base, in that order; junction bases with no gene match: 1. The CDR3 runs to 15 residues.

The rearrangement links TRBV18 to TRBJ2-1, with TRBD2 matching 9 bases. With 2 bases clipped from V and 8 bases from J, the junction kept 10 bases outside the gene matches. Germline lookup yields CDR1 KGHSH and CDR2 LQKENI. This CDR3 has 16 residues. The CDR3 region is CASSPSGLAGNYEQFF. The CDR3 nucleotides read TGTGCCAGCTCACCAAGCGGTCTAGCGGGAAACTATGAGCAGTTCTTC.

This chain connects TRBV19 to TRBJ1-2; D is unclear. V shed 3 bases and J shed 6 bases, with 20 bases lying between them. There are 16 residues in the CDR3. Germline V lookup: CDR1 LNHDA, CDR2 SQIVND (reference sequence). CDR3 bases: TGTGCCAGTAGTATCTTGGACGCCCGCGTAACAAATGGCTACACCTTC. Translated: CASSILDARVTNGYTF.

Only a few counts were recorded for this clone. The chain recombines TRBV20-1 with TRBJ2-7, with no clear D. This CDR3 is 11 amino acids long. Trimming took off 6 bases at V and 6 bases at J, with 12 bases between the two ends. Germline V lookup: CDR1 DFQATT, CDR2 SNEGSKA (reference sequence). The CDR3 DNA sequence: TGCAGTGCCCCGACCCCGTCCGAGCAGTACTTC. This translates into CSAPTPSEQYF.

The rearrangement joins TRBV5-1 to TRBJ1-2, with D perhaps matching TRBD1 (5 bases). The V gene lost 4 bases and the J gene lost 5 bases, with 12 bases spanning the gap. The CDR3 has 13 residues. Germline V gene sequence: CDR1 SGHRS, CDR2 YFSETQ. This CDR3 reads CASSPVGGYGYTF. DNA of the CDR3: TGCGCCAGCAGCCCGGTGGGGGGATATGGCTACACCTTC.

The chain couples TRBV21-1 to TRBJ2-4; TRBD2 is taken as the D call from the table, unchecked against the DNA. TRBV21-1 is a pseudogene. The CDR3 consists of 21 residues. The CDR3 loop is CASSKEGLAEGGRGLKNIQYF. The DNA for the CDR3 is TGTGCCAGCAGCAAAGAGGGACTAGCGGAGGGGGGACGAGGTTTAAAAAACATTCAGTACTTC.

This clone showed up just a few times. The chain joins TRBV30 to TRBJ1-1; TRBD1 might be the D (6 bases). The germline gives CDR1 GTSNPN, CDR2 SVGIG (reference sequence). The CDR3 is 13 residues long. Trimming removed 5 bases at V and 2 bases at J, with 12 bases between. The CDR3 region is CAWARTVNTEAFF. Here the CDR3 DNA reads TGTGCCTGGGCTCGGACAGTTAACACTGAAGCTTTCTTT.

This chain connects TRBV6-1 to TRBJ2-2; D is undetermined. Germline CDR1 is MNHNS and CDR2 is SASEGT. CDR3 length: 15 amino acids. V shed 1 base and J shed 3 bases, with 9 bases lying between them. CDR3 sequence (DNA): TGTGCCAGCAGTGAAGTTAGGCTCTACACCGGGGAGCTGTTTTTT. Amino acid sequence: CASSEVRLYTGELFF.

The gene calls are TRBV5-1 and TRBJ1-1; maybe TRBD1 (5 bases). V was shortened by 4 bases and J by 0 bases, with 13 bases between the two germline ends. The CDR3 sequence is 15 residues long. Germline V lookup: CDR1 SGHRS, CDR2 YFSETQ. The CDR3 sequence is CASSGSGRVNTEAFF. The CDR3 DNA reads TGCGCCAGCAGCGGGTCGGGCAGGGTGAACACTGAAGCTTTCTTT.

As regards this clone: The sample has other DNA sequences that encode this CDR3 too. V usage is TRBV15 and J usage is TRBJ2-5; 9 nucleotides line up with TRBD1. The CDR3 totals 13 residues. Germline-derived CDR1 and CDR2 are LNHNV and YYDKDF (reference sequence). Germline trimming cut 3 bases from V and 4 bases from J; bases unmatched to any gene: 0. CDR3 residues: CATSRDRGETQYF. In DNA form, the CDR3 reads TGTGCCACCAGCAGGGACAGGGGAGAGACCCAGTACTTC. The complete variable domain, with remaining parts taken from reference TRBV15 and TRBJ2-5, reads DAMVIQNPRYQVTQFGKPVTLSCSQTLNHNVMYWYQQKSSQAPKLLFHYYDKDFNNEADTPDNFQSRRPNTSFCFLDIRSPGLGDTAMYLCATSRDRGETQYFGPGTRLLVL.

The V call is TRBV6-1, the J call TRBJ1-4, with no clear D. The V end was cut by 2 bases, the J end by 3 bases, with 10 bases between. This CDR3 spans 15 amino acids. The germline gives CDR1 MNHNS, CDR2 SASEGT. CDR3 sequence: CASSENRGSNEKLFF. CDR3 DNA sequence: TGTGCCAGCAGTGAAAACAGAGGGTCTAATGAAAAACTGTTTTTT.

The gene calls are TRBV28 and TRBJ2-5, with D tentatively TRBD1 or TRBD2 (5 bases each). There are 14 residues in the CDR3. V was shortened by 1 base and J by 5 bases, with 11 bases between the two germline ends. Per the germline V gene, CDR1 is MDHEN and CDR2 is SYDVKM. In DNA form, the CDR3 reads TGTGCCAGCAGTTTATTACGAGGGACGGAGACCCAGTACTTC. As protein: CASSLLRGTETQYF.

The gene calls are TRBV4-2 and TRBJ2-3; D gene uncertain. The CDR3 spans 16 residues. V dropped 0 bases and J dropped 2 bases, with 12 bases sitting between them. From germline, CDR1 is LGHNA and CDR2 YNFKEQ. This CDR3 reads CASSQDRAWNTDTQYF. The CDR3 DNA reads TGTGCCAGCAGCCAAGATAGAGCGTGGAACACAGATACGCAGTATTTT.

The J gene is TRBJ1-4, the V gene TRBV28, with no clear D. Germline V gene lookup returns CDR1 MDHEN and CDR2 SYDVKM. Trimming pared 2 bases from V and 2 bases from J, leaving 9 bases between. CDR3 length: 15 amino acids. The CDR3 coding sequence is TGTGCCAGCAGTTTAATGCGGGTTACTAATGAAAAACTGTTTTTT. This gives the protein CASSLMRVTNEKLFF.

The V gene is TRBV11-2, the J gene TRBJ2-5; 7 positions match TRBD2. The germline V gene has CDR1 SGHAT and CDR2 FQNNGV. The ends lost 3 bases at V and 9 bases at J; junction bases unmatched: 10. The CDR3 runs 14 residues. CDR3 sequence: CASSLIAGPVAQYF. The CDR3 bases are TGTGCCAGCAGCTTGATAGCGGGCCCCGTGGCCCAGTACTTC.

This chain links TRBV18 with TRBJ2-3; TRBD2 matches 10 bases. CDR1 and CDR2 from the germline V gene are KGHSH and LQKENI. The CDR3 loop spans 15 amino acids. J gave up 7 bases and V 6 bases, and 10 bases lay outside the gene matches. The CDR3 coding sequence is TGTGCCAGCTCCGGACTAGCGGCCGATCCGAATACGCAGTATTTT. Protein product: CASSGLAADPNTQYF.

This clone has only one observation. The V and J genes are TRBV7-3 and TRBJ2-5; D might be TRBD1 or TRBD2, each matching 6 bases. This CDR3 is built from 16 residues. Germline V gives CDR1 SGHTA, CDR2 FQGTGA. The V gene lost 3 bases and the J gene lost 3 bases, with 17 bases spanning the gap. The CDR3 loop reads CASSLSTGAGEETQYF. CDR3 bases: TGTGCCAGCAGCTTGAGTACGGGGGCTGGGGAAGAGACCCAGTACTTC.

The CDR3 nucleotides read TGTGCCAGCAGCCCCACGGGTAGCGGATACAATGAGCAGTTCTTC. This translates into CASSPTGSGYNEQFF. This chain connects TRBV7-2 to TRBJ2-1; D might be TRBD2 (6 bases). Trimming shortened V by 5 bases and J by 4 bases, and 15 bases separated the two germline ends. Germline V CDR1 and CDR2: SGHTA, FQGNSA. The CDR3 covers 15 residues.

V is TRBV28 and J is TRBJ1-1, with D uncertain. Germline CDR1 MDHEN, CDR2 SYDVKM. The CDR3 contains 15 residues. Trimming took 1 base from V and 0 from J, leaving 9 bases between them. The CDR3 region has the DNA TGTGCCAGCAGTTTATCTAGAGCGGTGAACACTGAAGCTTTCTTT. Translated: CASSLSRAVNTEAFF.

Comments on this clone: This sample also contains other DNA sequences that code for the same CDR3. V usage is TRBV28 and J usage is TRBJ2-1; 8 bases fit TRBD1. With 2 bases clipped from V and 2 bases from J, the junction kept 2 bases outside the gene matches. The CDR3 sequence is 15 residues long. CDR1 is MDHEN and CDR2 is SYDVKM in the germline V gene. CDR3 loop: CASSLPGGAYNEQFF. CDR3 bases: TGTGCCAGCAGTTTACCAGGGGGCGCCTACAATGAGCAGTTCTTC.

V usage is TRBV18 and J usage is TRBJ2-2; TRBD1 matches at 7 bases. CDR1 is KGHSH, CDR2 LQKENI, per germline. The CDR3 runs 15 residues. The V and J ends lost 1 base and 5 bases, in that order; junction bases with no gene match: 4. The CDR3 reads CASSPRQGMTGELFF. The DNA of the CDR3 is TGTGCCAGCTCACCACGACAGGGAATGACCGGGGAGCTGTTTTTT.

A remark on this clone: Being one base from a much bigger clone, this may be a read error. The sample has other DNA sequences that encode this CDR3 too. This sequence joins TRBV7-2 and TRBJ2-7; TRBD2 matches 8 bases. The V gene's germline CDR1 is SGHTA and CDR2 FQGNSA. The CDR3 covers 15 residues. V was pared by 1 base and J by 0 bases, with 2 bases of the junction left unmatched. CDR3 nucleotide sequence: TGTGCCAGCAGCTTAGGGCTAGCGGGCTCCTACGAGCAGTACTTC. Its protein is CASSLGLAGSYEQYF.

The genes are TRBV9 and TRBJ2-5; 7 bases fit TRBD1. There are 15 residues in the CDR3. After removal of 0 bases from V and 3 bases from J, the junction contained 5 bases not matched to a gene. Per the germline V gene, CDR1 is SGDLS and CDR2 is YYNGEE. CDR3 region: CASSVDGQVEETQYF. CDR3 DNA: TGTGCCAGCAGCGTAGACGGACAGGTGGAAGAGACCCAGTACTTC. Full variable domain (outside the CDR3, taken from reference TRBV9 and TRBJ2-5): DSGVTQTPKHLITATGQRVTLRCSPRSGDLSVYWYQQSLDQGLQFLIQYYNGEERAKGNILERFSAQQFPDLHSELNLSSLELGDSALYFCASSVDGQVEETQYFGPGTRLLVL.

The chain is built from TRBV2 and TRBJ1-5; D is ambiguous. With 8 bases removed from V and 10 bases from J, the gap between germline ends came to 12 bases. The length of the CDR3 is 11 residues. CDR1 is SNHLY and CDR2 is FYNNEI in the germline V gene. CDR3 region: CASDGGGPQHF. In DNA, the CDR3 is TGTGCCAGCGACGGCGGTGGCCCCCAGCATTTT.

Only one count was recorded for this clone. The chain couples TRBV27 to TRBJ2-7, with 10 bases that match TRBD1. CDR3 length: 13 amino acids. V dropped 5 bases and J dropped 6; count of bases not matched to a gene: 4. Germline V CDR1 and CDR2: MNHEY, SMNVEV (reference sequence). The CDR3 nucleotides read TGTGCCAGCAGTCCCCGGGACAGGGGCGAGCAGTACTTC. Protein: CASSPRDRGEQYF.

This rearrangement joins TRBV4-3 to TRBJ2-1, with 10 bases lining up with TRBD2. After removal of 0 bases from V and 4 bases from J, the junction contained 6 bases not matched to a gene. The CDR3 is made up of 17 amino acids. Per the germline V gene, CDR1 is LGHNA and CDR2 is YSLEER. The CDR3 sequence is CASSQDSASGGYNEQFF. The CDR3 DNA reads TGCGCCAGCAGCCAAGATAGTGCTAGCGGGGGTTACAATGAGCAGTTCTTC.

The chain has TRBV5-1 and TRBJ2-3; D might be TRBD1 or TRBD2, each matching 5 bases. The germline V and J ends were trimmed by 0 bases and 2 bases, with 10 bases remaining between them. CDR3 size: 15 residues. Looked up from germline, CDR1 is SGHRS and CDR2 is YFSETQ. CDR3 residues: CASSLAGPATDTQYF. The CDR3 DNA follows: TGCGCCAGCAGCTTGGCGGGACCCGCCACAGATACGCAGTATTTT.

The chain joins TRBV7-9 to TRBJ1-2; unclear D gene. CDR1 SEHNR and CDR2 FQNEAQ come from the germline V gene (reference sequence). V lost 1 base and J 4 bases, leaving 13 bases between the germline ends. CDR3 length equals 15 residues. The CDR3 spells CASSLGSPLTYGYTF. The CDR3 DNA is TGTGCCAGCAGCTTAGGTTCACCACTGACCTATGGCTACACCTTC.

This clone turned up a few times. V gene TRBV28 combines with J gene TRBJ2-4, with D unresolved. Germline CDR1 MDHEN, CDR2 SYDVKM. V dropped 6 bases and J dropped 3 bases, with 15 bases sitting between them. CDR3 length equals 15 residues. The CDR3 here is CASSFAWDDKNIQYF. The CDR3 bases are TGTGCCAGCAGCTTCGCCTGGGATGACAAAAACATTCAGTACTTC.